Described below is a single T cell receptor beta chain sequence and its context. This clonotype has at least ten counts. Its cognate antigen has yet to be identified. No qualities accompany the bases; no much larger clone lies one base away. The CDR3, cysteine through phenylalanine, is 14 amino acids long. Only the CDR3 DNA stays, 42 bases, in frame from base 1. The germline V gene yields MNHNS for CDR1 and SASEGT for CDR2. At the junction V is shortened by 7 bases and J by 3 bases, with 13 bases in between. The sample was run on an Illumina HiSeq 2500. TCR beta libraries were prepared by quantitative 5'-RACE with molecular barcodes. For the original study's pipeline: Disease-linked TCR variants were identified with a new computational method built on a probabilistic model of VDJ rearrangement. TCRdb reworked the public reads: Q25 trimming with fastp, MiXCR clone assembly, productive beta chains retained. Each CDR3 protein gets just one entry, which takes the most common genes and DNA from the rows behind it. The V and J calls and clone size come from TCRdb's table, not from the authors' own analysis. In this sample the table shows roughly 97,000 distinct CDR3 sequences, roughly 8.3% of which occur a single time. The ten largest clones capture nearly 10% of the sample.

The data originate from a study of CD8 T cells in ankylosing spondylitis (dated by TCRdb to 2016 to 2017). Regarding the complete study: To find TCR variants linked to disease, the study profiled T cell receptor beta repertoires in ankylosing spondylitis patients and healthy donors. Peripheral blood was sampled, and synovial fluid was additionally collected from ankylosing spondylitis patients. The full study cohort was made up of about 25 ankylosing spondylitis patients and about a hundred healthy donors.

What the authors observed across the whole study: Some motif variants had previously been reported in the synovial fluid and blood of reactive arthritis patients, which suggests shared mechanisms of disease initiation. The disease-linked clones were reported as significantly enriched in matched synovial fluid samples from ankylosing spondylitis patients. A CD8+ phenotype was shown by the disease-linked clones, which were found at relatively low frequencies in peripheral blood. A TCR beta motif made up of roughly eight highly homologous amino acid variants appeared to be characteristic of blood from ankylosing spondylitis patients.

This receptor was identified in a male donor with ankylosing spondylitis or in good health (not recorded which). The chain uses TRBV6-1 and TRBJ1-5; perhaps TRBD1 is the D gene, with 5 bases matching. What was sequenced was blood, either unsorted or a sorted T cell fraction (not recorded which). The DNA sequence is as follows: TGTGCCAGCAAGTCGTCACAGGACAATCAGCCCCAGCATTTT. Translated, it reads CASKSSQDNQPQHF.